One T cell receptor (beta chain) is described in this entry. The same CDR3 also results from other DNA sequences found in this sample. It was 200 to 250 ng DNA, 31,000 or so T cell genomes, that sorted-subset replicate PCRs used. Some clones are missing from TCRdb's copy, which holds only in-frame ones; the method was immunoSEQ multiplex PCR. The data contain 2 million to 3 million clones, around nine tenths of them singletons. V lost 3 bases and J lost 7; bases outside the gene matches: 6. The germline V gene encodes CDR1 KGHSH and CDR2 LQKENI. The CDR3 totals 15 residues. The data stem from a study of shared clonotypes between healthy human individuals.

The material sequenced was naive CD4+ T cells sorted from blood. Subset described: CD45RA+ positively selected. This TCR was recovered from a man younger than 30 in good health. The gene calls are TRBV18 and TRBJ1-6, with 7 nucleotides matching TRBD1. DNA of the CDR3: TGTGCCAGCTCACCTCTAGGACAGGAAAATTCACCCCTCCACTTT. This gives the protein CASSPLGQENSPLHF. The variable domain in full, with the rest retrieved from reference TRBV18 and TRBJ1-6, is NAGVMQNPRHLVRRRGQEARLRCSPMKGHSHVYWYRQLPEEGLKFMVYLQKENIIDESGMPKERFSAEFPKEGPSILRIQQVVRGDSAAYFCASSPLGQENSPLHFGNGTRLTVT.